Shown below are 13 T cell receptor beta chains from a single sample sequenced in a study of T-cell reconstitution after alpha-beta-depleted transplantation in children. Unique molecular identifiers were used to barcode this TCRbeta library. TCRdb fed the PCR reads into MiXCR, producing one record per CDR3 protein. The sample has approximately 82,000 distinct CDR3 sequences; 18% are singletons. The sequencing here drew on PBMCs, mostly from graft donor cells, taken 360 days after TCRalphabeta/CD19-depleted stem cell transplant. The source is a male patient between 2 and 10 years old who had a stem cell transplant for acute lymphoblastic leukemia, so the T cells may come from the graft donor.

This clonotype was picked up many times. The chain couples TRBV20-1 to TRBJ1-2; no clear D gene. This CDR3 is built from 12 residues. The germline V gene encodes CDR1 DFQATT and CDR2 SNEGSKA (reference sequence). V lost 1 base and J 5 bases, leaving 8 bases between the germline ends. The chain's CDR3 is CSARGTPYGYTF. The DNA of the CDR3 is TGCAGTGCTAGAGGCACACCTTATGGCTACACCTTC.

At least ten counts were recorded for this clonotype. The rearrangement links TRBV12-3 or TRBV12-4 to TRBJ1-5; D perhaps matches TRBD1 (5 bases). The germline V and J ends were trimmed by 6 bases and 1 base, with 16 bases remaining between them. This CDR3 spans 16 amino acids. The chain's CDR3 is CASSYTPGRSNQPQHF. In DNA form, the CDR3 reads TGTGCCAGCAGCTATACTCCGGGACGGAGCAATCAGCCCCAGCATTTT.

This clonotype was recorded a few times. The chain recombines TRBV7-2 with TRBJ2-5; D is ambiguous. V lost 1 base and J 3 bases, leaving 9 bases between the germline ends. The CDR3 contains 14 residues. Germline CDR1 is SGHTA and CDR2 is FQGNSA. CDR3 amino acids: CASSLGWRKETQYF. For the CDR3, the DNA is TGTGCCAGCAGCTTAGGGTGGCGAAAAGAGACCCAGTACTTC.

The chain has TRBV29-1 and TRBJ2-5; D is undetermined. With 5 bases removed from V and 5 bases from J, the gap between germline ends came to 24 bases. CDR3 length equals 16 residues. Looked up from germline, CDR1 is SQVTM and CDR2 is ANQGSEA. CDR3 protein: CSVLPRGATPSETQYF. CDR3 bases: TGCAGCGTTCTCCCCCGAGGAGCAACCCCTTCGGAGACCCAGTACTTC. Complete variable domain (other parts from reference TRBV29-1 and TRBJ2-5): SAVISQKPSRDICQRGTSLTIQCQVDSQVTMMFWYRQQPGQSLTLIATANQGSEATYESGFVIDKFPISRPNLTFSTLTVSNMSPEDSSIYLCSVLPRGATPSETQYFGPGTRLLVL.

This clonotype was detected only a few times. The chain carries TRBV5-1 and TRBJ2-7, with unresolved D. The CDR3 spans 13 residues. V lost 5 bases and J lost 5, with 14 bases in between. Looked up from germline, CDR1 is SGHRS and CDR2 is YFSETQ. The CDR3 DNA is TGCGCCAGCAGTTGGTGGAGCGCAAACGAGCAGTACTTC. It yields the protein CASSWWSANEQYF. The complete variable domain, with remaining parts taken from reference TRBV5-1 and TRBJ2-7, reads KAGVTQTPRYLIKTRGQQVTLSCSPISGHRSVSWYQQTPGQGLQFLFEYFSETQRNKGNFPGRFSGRQFSNSRSEMNVSTLELGDSALYLCASSWWSANEQYFGPGTRLTVT.

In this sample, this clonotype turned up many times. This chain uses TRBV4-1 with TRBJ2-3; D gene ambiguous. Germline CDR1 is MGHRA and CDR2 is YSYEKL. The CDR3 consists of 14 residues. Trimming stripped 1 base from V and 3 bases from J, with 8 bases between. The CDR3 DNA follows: TGCGCCAGCAGCCAAGCGAGATATACAGATACGCAGTATTTT. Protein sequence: CASSQARYTDTQYF.

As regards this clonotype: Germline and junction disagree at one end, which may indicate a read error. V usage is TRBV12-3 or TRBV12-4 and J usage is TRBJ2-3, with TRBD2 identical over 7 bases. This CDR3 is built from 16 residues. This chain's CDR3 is CVSDYGIAGSTDTQYF. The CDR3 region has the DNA TGTGTCAGCGACTATGGGATAGCGGGTAGCACAGATACGCAGTATTTT.

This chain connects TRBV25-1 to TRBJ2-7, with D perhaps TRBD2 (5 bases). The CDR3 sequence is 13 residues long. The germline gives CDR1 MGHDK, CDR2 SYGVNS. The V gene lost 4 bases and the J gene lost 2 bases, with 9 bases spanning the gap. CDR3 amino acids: CASSAGSTYEQYF. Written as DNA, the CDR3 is TGTGCCAGCAGTGCTGGGAGTACCTACGAGCAGTACTTC.

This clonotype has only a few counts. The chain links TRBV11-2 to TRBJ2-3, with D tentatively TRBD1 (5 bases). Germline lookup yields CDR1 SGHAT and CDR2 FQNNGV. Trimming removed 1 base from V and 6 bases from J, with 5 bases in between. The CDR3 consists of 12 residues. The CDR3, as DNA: TGTGCCAGCAGCTTAGCAGGGGATACGCAGTATTTT. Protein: CASSLAGDTQYF.

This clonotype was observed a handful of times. Here the CDR3 DNA reads TGCGCCAGCAGCTTGATAGGAGGGGGGCATGAGCAGTTCTTC. This sequence encodes CASSLIGGGHEQFF. The chain combines TRBV5-1 with TRBJ2-1; TRBD1 or TRBD2 may be the D gene (6 bases each). Germline V gene data show CDR1 as SGHRS and CDR2 as YFSETQ. The CDR3 spans 14 residues. V shed 1 base and J shed 8 bases, with 13 bases lying between them.

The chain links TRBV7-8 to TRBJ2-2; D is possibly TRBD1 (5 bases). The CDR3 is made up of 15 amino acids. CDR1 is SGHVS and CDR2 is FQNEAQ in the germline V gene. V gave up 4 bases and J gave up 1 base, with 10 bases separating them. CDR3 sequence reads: CASSSSDRNTGELFF. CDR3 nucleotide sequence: TGTGCCAGCAGCTCCTCCGACAGGAACACCGGGGAGCTGTTTTTT. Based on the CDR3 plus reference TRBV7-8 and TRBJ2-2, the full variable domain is GAGVSQSPRYKVAKRGQDVALRCDPISGHVSLFWYQQALGQGPEFLTYFQNEAQLDKSGLPSDRFFAERPEGSVSTLKIQRTQQEDSAVYLCASSSSDRNTGELFFGEGSRLTVL.

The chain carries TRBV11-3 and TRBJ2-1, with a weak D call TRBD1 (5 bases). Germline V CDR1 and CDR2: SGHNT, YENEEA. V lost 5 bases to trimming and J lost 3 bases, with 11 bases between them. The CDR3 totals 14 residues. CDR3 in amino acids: CASSPRQNYNEQFF. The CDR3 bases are TGTGCCAGCAGCCCACGACAGAACTACAATGAGCAGTTCTTC.

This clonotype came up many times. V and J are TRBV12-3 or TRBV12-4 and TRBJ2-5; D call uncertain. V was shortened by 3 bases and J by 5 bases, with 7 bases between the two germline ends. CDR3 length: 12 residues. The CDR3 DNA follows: TGTGCCAGCAGTTTCACGGCTGAGACCCAGTACTTC. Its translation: CASSFTAETQYF.